The 2 T cell receptor beta chains presented below share a single source sample, sequenced in a study of CD8 T cells in Susac syndrome. RNA totalling roughly 0.45 to 1 ug underwent reverse transcription with random hexamers. One entry per CDR3 protein, called by TCRdb with MiXCR from the immunoSEQ multiplex PCR reads. The table lists around 170,000 distinct CDR3 sequences, about 96% of them singletons. The sequencing input was CD4+ T cells from PBMCs. These receptors were collected from a human donor with Susac syndrome.

The rearrangement links TRBV30 to TRBJ2-1; no reliable D call. CDR3 size: 14 residues. V was shortened by 0 bases and J by 2 bases, with 8 bases between the two germline ends. CDR1 is GTSNPN, CDR2 SVGIG, per germline (reference sequence). The CDR3 bases are TGTGCCTGGAGTGTGGCCACTCCCTACAATGAGCAGTTCTTC. Amino acids: CAWSVATPYNEQFF. The full variable domain, with the rest looked up from reference TRBV30 and TRBJ2-1, is SQTIHQWPATLVQPVGSPLSLECTVEGTSNPNLYWYRQAAGRGLQLLFYSVGIGQISSEVPQNLSASRPQDRQFILSSKKLLLSDSGFYLCAWSVATPYNEQFFGPGTRLTVL.

The rearrangement links TRBV7-9 to TRBJ1-2; D is ambiguous. CDR1 is SEHNR, CDR2 FQNEAQ, per germline (reference sequence). V dropped 3 bases and J dropped 4 bases, with 9 bases sitting between them. The CDR3 has 13 residues. For the CDR3, the DNA is TGTGCCAGCAGCTTGGGGAGTACCTATGGCTACACCTTC. It codes for CASSLGSTYGYTF.